This TCR beta chain emerged from a study of T cell repertoires in cytomegalovirus infection. Study details: Through public TCR beta signatures, both CMV infection and matching HLA type were indicated. Overall study findings and caveats: HLA-C-restricted CMV-specific TCR beta clonotypes were dominant in the ex vivo response.

This clonotype was seen ten or more times. Its antigen remains unidentified. TCRdb analysed the reads with MiXCR anew, one entry per CDR3 protein. The data hold about 440,000 distinct CDR3 sequences, with around 32% observed a single time. Specimen: PBMCs. This TCR derives from a human donor in good health (CMV status not recorded). Some clones in this sample may be carry-over from other donors' samples.

CDR3 residues: CASSLHSGGRNTGELFF. The CDR3 DNA is TGTGCCAGCAGCCTCCATAGCGGGGGGAGGAACACCGGGGAGCTGTTTTTT. The V call is TRBV7-2, the J call TRBJ2-2, with TRBD2 identical over 10 bases. The V gene's germline CDR1 is SGHTA and CDR2 FQGNSA. CDR3 size: 17 residues. V was pared by 5 bases and J by 1 base, with 7 bases of the junction left unmatched.